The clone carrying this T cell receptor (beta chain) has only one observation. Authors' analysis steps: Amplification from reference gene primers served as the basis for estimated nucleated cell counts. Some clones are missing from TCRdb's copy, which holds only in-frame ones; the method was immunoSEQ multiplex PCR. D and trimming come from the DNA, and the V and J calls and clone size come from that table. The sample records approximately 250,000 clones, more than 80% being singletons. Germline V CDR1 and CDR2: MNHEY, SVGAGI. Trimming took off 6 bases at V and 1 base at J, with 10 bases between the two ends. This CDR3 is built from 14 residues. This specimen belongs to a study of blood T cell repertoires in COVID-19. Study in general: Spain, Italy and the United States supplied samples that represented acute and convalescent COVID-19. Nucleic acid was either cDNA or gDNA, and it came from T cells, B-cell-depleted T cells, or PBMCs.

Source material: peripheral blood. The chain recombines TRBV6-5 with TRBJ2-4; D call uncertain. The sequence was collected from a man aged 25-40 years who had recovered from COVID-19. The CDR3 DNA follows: TGTGCCAGCAGCCCCGACTGGGCCAAAAACATTCAGTACTTC. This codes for CASSPDWAKNIQYF.